What follows is one TCR beta chain and its context. The antigen is undetermined. It was CD45RO-negative cells, positively selected for CCR7, that made up naive CD8 cells, with terminally differentiated effector memory CD45RA+ cells excluded. The healthy adult donors were HIV-negative and reported no recent acute infections or vaccinations. This specimen comes from a study of shared clonotypes between healthy human individuals. Germline CDR1 is SGHKS and CDR2 is YYEKEE (reference sequence). V gave up 2 bases and J gave up 2 bases; unmatched junction bases: 4. The CDR3 is 16 residues long. Sequenced by immunoSEQ multiplex PCR; TCRdb stores in-frame clones only, minus some. The sample consists of about 550,000 clones, around 95% of them appearing once. Study-wide points: Compared with clonotypes that all four donors shared, non-shared clonotypes had lower generation probabilities. In a few donors, about 5% of naive CD4 clonotypes appeared in common.

Sequenced: naive CD8+ T cells sorted from blood. The chain uses TRBV5-5 and TRBJ2-6; 7 bases map to TRBD2. The receptor was derived from a woman aged 30 to 39 in good health. CDR3 sequence reads: CASSFAGRAGANVLTF. Here the CDR3 DNA reads TGTGCCAGCAGCTTCGCAGGGAGGGCTGGGGCCAACGTCCTGACTTTC.